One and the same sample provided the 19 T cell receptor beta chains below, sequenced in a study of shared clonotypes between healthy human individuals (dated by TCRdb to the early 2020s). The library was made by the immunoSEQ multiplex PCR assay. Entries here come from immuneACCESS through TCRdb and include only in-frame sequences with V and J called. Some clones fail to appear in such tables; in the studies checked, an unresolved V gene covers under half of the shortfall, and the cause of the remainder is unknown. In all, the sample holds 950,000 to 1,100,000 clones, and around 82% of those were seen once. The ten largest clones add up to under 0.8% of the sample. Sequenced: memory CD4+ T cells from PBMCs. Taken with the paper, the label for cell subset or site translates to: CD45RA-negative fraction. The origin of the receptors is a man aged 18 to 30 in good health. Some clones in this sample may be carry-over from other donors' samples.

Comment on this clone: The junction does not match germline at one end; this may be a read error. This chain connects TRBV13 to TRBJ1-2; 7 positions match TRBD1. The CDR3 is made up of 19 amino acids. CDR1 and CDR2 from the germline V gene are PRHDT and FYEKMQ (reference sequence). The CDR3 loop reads CASSLLLAQPDRRIYGYAF. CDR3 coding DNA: TGTGCCAGCAGCTTATTACTTGCCCAACCGGACAGGAGGATCTATGGCTACGCCTTC.

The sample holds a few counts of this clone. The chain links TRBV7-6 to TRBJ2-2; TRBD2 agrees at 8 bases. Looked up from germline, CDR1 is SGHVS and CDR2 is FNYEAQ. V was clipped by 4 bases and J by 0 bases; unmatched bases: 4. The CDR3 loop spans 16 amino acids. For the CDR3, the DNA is TGTGCCAGCAGCTCCCAACTAGCGGCGAACACCGGGGAGCTGTTTTTT. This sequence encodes CASSSQLAANTGELFF.

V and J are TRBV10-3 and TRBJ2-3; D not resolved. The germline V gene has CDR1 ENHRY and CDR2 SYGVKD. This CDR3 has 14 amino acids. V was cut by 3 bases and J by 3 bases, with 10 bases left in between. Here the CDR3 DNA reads TGTGCCATCAGTGACACGAGAGCAACAGATACGCAGTATTTT. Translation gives CAISDTRATDTQYF.

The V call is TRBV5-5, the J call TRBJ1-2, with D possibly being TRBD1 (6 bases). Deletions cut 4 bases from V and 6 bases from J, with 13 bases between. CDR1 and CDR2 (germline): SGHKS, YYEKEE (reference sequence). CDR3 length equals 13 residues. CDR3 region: CASSDNTGHGYTF. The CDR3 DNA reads TGTGCCAGCAGCGACAACACAGGGCATGGCTACACCTTC.

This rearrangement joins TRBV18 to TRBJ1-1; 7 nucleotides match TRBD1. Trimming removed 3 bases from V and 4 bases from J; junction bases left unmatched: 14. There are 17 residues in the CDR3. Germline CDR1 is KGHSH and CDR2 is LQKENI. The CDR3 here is CASSPFPESRGGTEAFF. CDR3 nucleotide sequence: TGTGCCAGCTCACCGTTTCCCGAAAGCAGGGGGGGCACTGAAGCTTTCTTT.

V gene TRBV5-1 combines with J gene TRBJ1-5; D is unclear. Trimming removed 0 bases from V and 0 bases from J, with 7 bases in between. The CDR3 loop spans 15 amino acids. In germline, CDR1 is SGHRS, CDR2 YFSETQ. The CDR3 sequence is CASSLDSPSNQPQHF. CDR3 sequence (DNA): TGCGCCAGCAGCTTGGACAGTCCTAGCAATCAGCCCCAGCATTTT. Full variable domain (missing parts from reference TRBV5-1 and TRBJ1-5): KAGVTQTPRYLIKTRGQQVTLSCSPISGHRSVSWYQQTPGQGLQFLFEYFSETQRNKGNFPGRFSGRQFSNSRSEMNVSTLELGDSALYLCASSLDSPSNQPQHFGDGTRLSIL.

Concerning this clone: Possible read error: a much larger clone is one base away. The CDR3 bases are TGTGCCAGCAGCTTGGTAGATACGCAGTATTTT. Amino acids: CASSLVDTQYF. V and J are TRBV13 and TRBJ2-3, with D unresolved. Trimming took off 3 bases at V and 5 bases at J, with 3 bases between the two ends. The CDR3 is 11 amino acids. Germline V gives CDR1 PRHDT, CDR2 FYEKMQ (reference sequence).

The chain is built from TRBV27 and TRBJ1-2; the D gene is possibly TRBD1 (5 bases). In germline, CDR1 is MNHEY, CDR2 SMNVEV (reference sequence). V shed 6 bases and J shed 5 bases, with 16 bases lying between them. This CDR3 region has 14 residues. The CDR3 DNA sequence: TGTGCCAGCAGCAGGGACTACCCCGCGTATGGCTACACCTTC. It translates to CASSRDYPAYGYTF.

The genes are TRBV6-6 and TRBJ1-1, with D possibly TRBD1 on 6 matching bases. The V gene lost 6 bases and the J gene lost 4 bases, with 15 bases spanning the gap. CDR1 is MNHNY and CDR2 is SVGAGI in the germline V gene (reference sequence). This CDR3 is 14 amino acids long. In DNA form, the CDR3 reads TGTGCCAGCAGCCACCCCCGGGGGGCCACTGAAGCTTTCTTT. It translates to CASSHPRGATEAFF.

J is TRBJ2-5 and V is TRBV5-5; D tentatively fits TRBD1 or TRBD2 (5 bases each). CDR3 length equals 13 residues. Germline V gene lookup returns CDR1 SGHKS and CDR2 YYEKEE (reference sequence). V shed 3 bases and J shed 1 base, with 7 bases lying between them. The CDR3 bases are TGTGCCAGCAGCTCCGGGGCCCAAGAGACCCAGTACTTC. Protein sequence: CASSSGAQETQYF. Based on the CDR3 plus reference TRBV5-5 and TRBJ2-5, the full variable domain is DAGVTQSPTHLIKTRGQQVTLRCSPISGHKSVSWYQQVLGQGPQFIFQYYEKEERGRGNFPDRFSARQFPNYSSELNVNALLLGDSALYLCASSSGAQETQYFGPGTRLLVL.

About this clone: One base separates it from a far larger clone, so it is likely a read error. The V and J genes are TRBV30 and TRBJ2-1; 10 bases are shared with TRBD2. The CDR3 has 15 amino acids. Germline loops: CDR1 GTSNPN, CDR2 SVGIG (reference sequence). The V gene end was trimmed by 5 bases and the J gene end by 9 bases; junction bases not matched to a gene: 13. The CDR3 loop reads CAWDDLAGEKTEQFF. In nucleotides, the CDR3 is TGTGCCTGGGACGATCTAGCGGGAGAGAAGACTGAGCAGTTCTTC.

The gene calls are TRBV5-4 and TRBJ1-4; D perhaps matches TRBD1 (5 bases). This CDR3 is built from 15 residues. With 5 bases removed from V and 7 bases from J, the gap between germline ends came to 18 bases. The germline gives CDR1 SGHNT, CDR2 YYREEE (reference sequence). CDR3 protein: CASSLGGARSEKLFF. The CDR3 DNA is TGTGCCAGCAGTCTGGGTGGGGCGCGGTCTGAAAAACTGTTTTTT.

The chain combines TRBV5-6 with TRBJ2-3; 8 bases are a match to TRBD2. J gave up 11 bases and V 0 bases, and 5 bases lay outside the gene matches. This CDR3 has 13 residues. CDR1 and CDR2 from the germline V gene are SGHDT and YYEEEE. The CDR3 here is CASSLGTSSMQYF. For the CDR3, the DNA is TGTGCCAGCAGCTTGGGGACTAGCTCCATGCAGTATTTT.

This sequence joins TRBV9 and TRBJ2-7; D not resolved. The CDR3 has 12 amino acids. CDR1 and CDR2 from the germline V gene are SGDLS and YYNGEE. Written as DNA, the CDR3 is TGTGCCAGCACCCCCCCTCGGCCCACGGTGCTCGTC. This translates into CASTPPRPTVLV.

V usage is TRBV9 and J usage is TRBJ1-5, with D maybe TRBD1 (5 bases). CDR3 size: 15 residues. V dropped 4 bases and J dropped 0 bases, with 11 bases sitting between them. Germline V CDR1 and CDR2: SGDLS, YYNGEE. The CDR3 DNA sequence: TGTGCCAGCAGCCGAACCGGGGCTAGCAATCAGCCCCAGCATTTT. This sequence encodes CASSRTGASNQPQHF. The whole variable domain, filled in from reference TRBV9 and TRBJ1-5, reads DSGVTQTPKHLITATGQRVTLRCSPRSGDLSVYWYQQSLDQGLQFLIQYYNGEERAKGNILERFSAQQFPDLHSELNLSSLELGDSALYFCASSRTGASNQPQHFGDGTRLSIL.

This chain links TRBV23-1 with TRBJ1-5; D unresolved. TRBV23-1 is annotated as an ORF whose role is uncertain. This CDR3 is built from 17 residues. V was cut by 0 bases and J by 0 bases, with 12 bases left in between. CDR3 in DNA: TGCGCCAGCAGTCAATCTAAAGAACGGGCTAGCAATCAGCCCCAGCATTTT. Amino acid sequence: CASSQSKERASNQPQHF.

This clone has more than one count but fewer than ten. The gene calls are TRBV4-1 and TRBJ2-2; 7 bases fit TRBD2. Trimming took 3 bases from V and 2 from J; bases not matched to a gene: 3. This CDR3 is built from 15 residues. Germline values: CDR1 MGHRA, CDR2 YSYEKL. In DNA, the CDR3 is TGCGCCAGCAGCCATGGGAGGGGCAACACCGGGGAGCTGTTTTTT. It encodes CASSHGRGNTGELFF.

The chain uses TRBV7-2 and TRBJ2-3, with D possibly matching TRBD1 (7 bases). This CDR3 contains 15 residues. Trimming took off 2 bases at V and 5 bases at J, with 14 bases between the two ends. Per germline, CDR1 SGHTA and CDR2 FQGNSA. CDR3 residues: CASSLNGQGGDTQYF. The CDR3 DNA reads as TGTGCCAGCAGCTTAAATGGGCAGGGGGGAGATACGCAGTATTTT.

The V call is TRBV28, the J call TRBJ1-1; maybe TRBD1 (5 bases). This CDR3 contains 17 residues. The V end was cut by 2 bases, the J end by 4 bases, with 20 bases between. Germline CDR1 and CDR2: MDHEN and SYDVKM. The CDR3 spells CASSLPRTNGRSTEAFF. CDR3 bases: TGTGCCAGCAGTTTACCCCGGACAAACGGGCGGAGCACTGAAGCTTTCTTT.